The rows below give T cell receptor beta chains drawn from one sample of a study of chemoradiotherapy in HPV16-positive cancers. Repertoires were generated with immunoSEQ multiplex PCR, while TCRdb's copy carries only in-frame clones and drops some. The sample yields approximately 12,000 clones, approximately 88% seen once. The material was blood, obtained from a patient who underwent chemoradiotherapy. These receptors were collected from a human donor with HPV-associated anogenital cancer. Each CDR3 is given with its conserved first and last residue. The order of the fields is J gene, D gene, clone size, V gene, CDR3 DNA, CDR3 protein. A D gene is named only where the DNA matches it firmly. Clone sizes are given selectively: once, few, many, or a class where the clone is expanded.

j_call: TRBJ1-6
d_call: NA
clone_size: NA
v_call: TRBV5-1
cdr3_nt: TGCGCCAGCGGCCTGCGAGGGACGGATTCACCCCTCCACTTT
cdr3_aa: CASGLRGTDSPLHF

j_call: TRBJ2-7
d_call: NA
clone_size: NA
v_call: TRBV10-1
cdr3_nt: TGCGCCAGCAGTGAGGGTCAGGGTCCCTACGAGCAGTACTTC
cdr3_aa: CASSEGQGPYEQYF

j_call: TRBJ2-2
d_call: TRBD2
clone_size: NA
v_call: TRBV7-3
cdr3_nt: TGTGCCAGCAGCGTACTAGCGGGGGGAAGCGGGGAGCTGTTTTTT
cdr3_aa: CASSVLAGGSGELFF

j_call: TRBJ2-7
d_call: TRBD2
clone_size: few
v_call: TRBV19
cdr3_nt: TGTGCCAGTAGACCAGCGGGGGCCCGCTACGAGCAGTACTTC
cdr3_aa: CASRPAGARYEQYF

j_call: TRBJ1-3
d_call: TRBD1
clone_size: NA
v_call: TRBV5-6
cdr3_nt: TGTGCCAGCAGCCAAAACACACAGGGGGCTGGAAACACCATATATTTT
cdr3_aa: CASSQNTQGAGNTIYF

j_call: TRBJ1-2
d_call: TRBD1
clone_size: NA
v_call: TRBV2
cdr3_nt: TGTGCCAGCAGTGACACGACAGGGCTCTATGGCTACACCTTC
cdr3_aa: CASSDTTGLYGYTF

j_call: TRBJ1-1
d_call: NA
clone_size: NA
v_call: TRBV4-2
cdr3_nt: TGTGCCAGCAGCCCGACCCTTGTCACTGAAGCTTTCTTT
cdr3_aa: CASSPTLVTEAFF

j_call: TRBJ2-5
d_call: TRBD1
clone_size: NA
v_call: TRBV29-1
cdr3_nt: TGCAGCGTTGAGGGACAGGGGATTGCAGGGGAGACCCAGTACTTC
cdr3_aa: CSVEGQGIAGETQYF

j_call: TRBJ2-7
d_call: TRBD1
clone_size: NA
v_call: TRBV18
cdr3_nt: TGTGCCAGCTCACCGGTGCGACAGGGGAATAAAATTACCTACGAGCAGTACTTC
cdr3_aa: CASSPVRQGNKITYEQYF

j_call: TRBJ1-3
d_call: NA
clone_size: NA
v_call: TRBV6-1
cdr3_nt: TGTGCCAGCAGTATTGACGAGGACTCTGGAAACACCATATATTTT
cdr3_aa: CASSIDEDSGNTIYF

j_call: TRBJ1-3
d_call: TRBD1
clone_size: NA
v_call: TRBV7-2
cdr3_nt: TGTGCCAGCAGGTCATGGGACAGGGGAAACACCATATATTTT
cdr3_aa: CASRSWDRGNTIYF

j_call: TRBJ1-1
d_call: NA
clone_size: NA
v_call: TRBV11-2
cdr3_nt: TGTGCCAGCAGTTCTCGGGCCAAGAACACTGAAGCTTTCTTT
cdr3_aa: CASSSRAKNTEAFF

j_call: TRBJ2-1
d_call: NA
clone_size: NA
v_call: TRBV27
cdr3_nt: TGTGCCAGCAGAACAGGGTACAATGAGCAGTTCTTC
cdr3_aa: CASRTGYNEQFF

j_call: TRBJ1-1
d_call: NA
clone_size: NA
v_call: TRBV4-1
cdr3_nt: TGCGCCAGCAGCCAAGATCGGGGTCCAAACACTGAAGCTTTCTTT
cdr3_aa: CASSQDRGPNTEAFF

j_call: TRBJ1-6
d_call: TRBD1
clone_size: once
v_call: TRBV4-1
cdr3_nt: TGCGCCAGCAGCCCCCAGCCGGCAGGGGGTGGTTCACCCCTCCACTTT
cdr3_aa: CASSPQPAGGGSPLHF

j_call: TRBJ1-6
d_call: TRBD1
clone_size: NA
v_call: TRBV7-2
cdr3_nt: TGTGCCAGCAGAAGGACAGGGGGCATAAATTCACCCCTCCACTTT
cdr3_aa: CASRRTGGINSPLHF

j_call: TRBJ2-2
d_call: TRBD2
clone_size: NA
v_call: TRBV6-1
cdr3_nt: TGTGCCAGCAGTTTTCACGCGGGGGACACCGGGGAGCTGTTTTTT
cdr3_aa: CASSFHAGDTGELFF

j_call: TRBJ1-2
d_call: NA
clone_size: NA
v_call: TRBV7-9
cdr3_nt: TGTGCCAGCAGCCAGGGTGACAGCTATGGCTACACCTTC
cdr3_aa: CASSQGDSYGYTF

j_call: TRBJ2-5
d_call: NA
clone_size: NA
v_call: TRBV6-5
cdr3_nt: TGTGCCAGCAGTTTGGTCAGGCAAGAGACCCAGTACTTC
cdr3_aa: CASSLVRQETQYF

j_call: TRBJ2-2
d_call: NA
clone_size: NA
v_call: TRBV5-8
cdr3_nt: TGTGCCAGCAGCTCCGACCTAATCAGGGCCGGGGAGCTGTTTTTT
cdr3_aa: CASSSDLIRAGELFF

j_call: TRBJ1-5
d_call: TRBD1
clone_size: few
v_call: TRBV6-6
cdr3_nt: TGTGCCAGCAACAGGGGAGATAGCAATCAGCCCCAGCATTTT
cdr3_aa: CASNRGDSNQPQHF

j_call: TRBJ2-7
d_call: TRBD1
clone_size: NA
v_call: TRBV7-9
cdr3_nt: TGTGCCAGCAGCGTAGGAGGACAGGGTTCCGAGCAGTACTTC
cdr3_aa: CASSVGGQGSEQYF

j_call: TRBJ2-4
d_call: TRBD2
clone_size: NA
v_call: TRBV6-1
cdr3_nt: TGTGCCAGCAGTGAAGCTTGGGGGGGGGTAGCCAAAAACATTCAGTACTTC
cdr3_aa: CASSEAWGGVAKNIQYF

j_call: TRBJ1-1
d_call: TRBD1
clone_size: NA
v_call: TRBV5-1
cdr3_nt: TGCGCCAGCAGCTTGGTAGGGGGCGGTGTCAACACTGAAGCTTTCTTT
cdr3_aa: CASSLVGGGVNTEAFF

j_call: TRBJ2-6
d_call: NA
clone_size: NA
v_call: TRBV5-6
cdr3_nt: TGTGCCAGCAGCTCGACTGGGACGCGGGGGGCCAACGTCCTGACTTTC
cdr3_aa: CASSSTGTRGANVLTF

j_call: TRBJ2-2
d_call: TRBD2
clone_size: NA
v_call: TRBV7-6
cdr3_nt: TGTGCCAGCAGTATTGGGACTAGCGGGACCGGGGAGCTGTTTTTT
cdr3_aa: CASSIGTSGTGELFF

j_call: TRBJ2-3
d_call: NA
clone_size: NA
v_call: TRBV30
cdr3_nt: TGTGCCTGGAGTGTACGGCCGGCGGATACGCAGTATTTT
cdr3_aa: CAWSVRPADTQYF

j_call: TRBJ2-7
d_call: TRBD2
clone_size: NA
v_call: TRBV6-5
cdr3_nt: TGTGCCAGCAGTTACTCGGGACTAGCGGGGGGGCAGCAGTACTTC
cdr3_aa: CASSYSGLAGGQQYF

j_call: TRBJ2-3
d_call: TRBD2
clone_size: NA
v_call: TRBV11-2
cdr3_nt: TGTGCCAGCAGCTTAGACATACTAGCGGGGATTACAGATACGCAGTATTTT
cdr3_aa: CASSLDILAGITDTQYF

j_call: TRBJ2-6
d_call: TRBD1
clone_size: NA
v_call: TRBV4-1
cdr3_nt: TGCGCCAGCAGCCAGGGACAGGCGAGGTCTGGGGCCAACGTCCTGACTTTC
cdr3_aa: CASSQGQARSGANVLTF

j_call: TRBJ1-6
d_call: TRBD1
clone_size: NA
v_call: TRBV27
cdr3_nt: TGTGCCAGCAGTTTTCGGGACAGGTATAATTCACCCCTCCACTTT
cdr3_aa: CASSFRDRYNSPLHF

j_call: TRBJ2-3
d_call: NA
clone_size: NA
v_call: TRBV2
cdr3_nt: TGTGCCAGCACTGTGACTCGGGGCACAGATACGCAGTATTTT
cdr3_aa: CASTVTRGTDTQYF